This TCR beta chain was recorded in a study of OX40 agonist ivuxolimab in advanced cancers. On the study more broadly: Ivuxolimab, which is an agonistic anti-OX40 (CD134) antibody, was administered to the patients.

V dropped 2 bases and J dropped 2 bases, with 8 bases sitting between them. Germline loops: CDR1 SGHTA, CDR2 FQGTGA. The CDR3 is 14 residues long. Some clones are missing from TCRdb's copy, which holds only in-frame ones; the method was immunoSEQ multiplex PCR. The sample lists about 83,000 clones, about 89% occurring once. The timepoints at which blood was sampled were baseline, cycle 4 day 1, and cycle 7 day 1. This specimen was CD4+ or CD8+ T cells sorted from blood, taken in a trial of the OX40 agonist ivuxolimab. V usage is TRBV7-3 and J usage is TRBJ2-3; D may be TRBD1 or TRBD2 (5 bases each). The clonotype comes from an adult with an advanced solid tumor such as melanoma, head and neck, liver or kidney cancer. The CDR3: CASSLLGTTDTQYF. The CDR3 region has the DNA TGTGCCAGCAGCTTACTGGGGACCACAGATACGCAGTATTTT.